Listed below are T cell receptor beta chains from one sample, sequenced in a study of shared clonotypes between healthy human individuals. This table comes from immunoSEQ multiplex PCR, and its TCRdb copy is limited to in-frame clones, with some not included. The sample consists of some 200,000 clones, 65% to 70% of them appearing once. The sample comprised memory CD4+ T cells sorted from blood. The receptor set was obtained from a man aged 25-40 years in good health. Each CDR3 is given with its conserved first and last residue. A D gene is named only where the DNA matches it firmly. Only part of the rows carry a size: once, few, many, or a class if the clone is expanded.

D gene	clone size	V gene	J gene	CDR3 DNA	CDR3 protein
TRBD1	few	TRBV5-1	TRBJ2-5	TGCGCCAGCAGCCCCCGTGGACAGGTTCGAGTGGAGACCCAGTACTTC	CASSPRGQVRVETQYF
TRBD1	-	TRBV7-2	TRBJ2-5	TGTGCCAGCAGTTCCGGGACAGGGTACCAAGAGACCCAGTACTTC	CASSSGTGYQETQYF
-	-	TRBV27	TRBJ2-5	TGTGCCAGCAGTTCGAAAGAGACCCAGTACTTC	CASSSKETQYF
-	-	TRBV20-1	TRBJ2-1	TGCAGTGCATCAAGCTACAATGAGCAGTTCTTC	CSASSYNEQFF
TRBD2	-	TRBV7-2	TRBJ2-5	TGTGCCAGCAGGCCCACGTTCGCGGGAGGGGAGACCCAGTACTTC	CASRPTFAGGETQYF
-	-	TRBV10-3	TRBJ1-1	TGTGCCATCAGTGTCGAAGGTGACACTGAAGCTTTCTTT	CAISVEGDTEAFF
-	-	TRBV10-3	TRBJ2-7	TGTGCCACGCGAGGGTTTAGCTACGAGCAGTACTTC	CATRGFSYEQYF
TRBD2	-	TRBV11-2	TRBJ2-1	TGTGCCAGCAGCTTAGGACTAGCGGGAGTATATGAGCAGTTCTTC	CASSLGLAGVYEQFF
-	-	TRBV7-9	TRBJ2-5	TGTGCCAGCAGCTTAACAAGCGGCCAAGAGACCCAGTACTTC	CASSLTSGQETQYF
-	-	TRBV6-6	TRBJ1-4	TGTGCCAGCAATATAGGTGGGGAAAAACTGTTTTTT	CASNIGGEKLFF
TRBD1	-	TRBV5-1	TRBJ2-1	TGCGCCAGCAGCTGGACAGGGAGTGAGCAGTTCTTC	CASSWTGSEQFF
-	-	TRBV7-9	TRBJ1-5	TGTGCCAGCAGCCGGTCCGGTCGTCAGCCCCAGCATTTT	CASSRSGRQPQHF
-	-	TRBV30	TRBJ2-3	TGTGCCTGGACAACAGGGACAGATACGCAGTATTTT	CAWTTGTDTQYF
-	-	TRBV30	TRBJ1-4	TGTGCCTGGGCCCATGGTGAAAAACTGTTTTTT	CAWAHGEKLFF
TRBD2	-	TRBV6-6	TRBJ2-7	TGTGCCAGCAGCTTAGGGCTTACTAGCGGGGGCTACGAGCAGTACTTC	CASSLGLTSGGYEQYF
-	-	TRBV12-5	TRBJ2-1	TGTGCTAGTGGCAACTACAATGAGCAGTTCTTC	CASGNYNEQFF
TRBD2	-	TRBV7-2	TRBJ2-5	TGTGCCAGCAGCTTAGAGGCTAGCGGGAGGGAAGAGACCCAGTACTTC	CASSLEASGREETQYF
TRBD1	-	TRBV6-6	TRBJ1-1	TGTGCCAGCAGACCGACAGGGGGCGAAACTTTCTTT	CASRPTGGETFF
-	many	TRBV10-2	TRBJ2-7	TGCGCCAGCACACTAACCGGGCCCGCAGGGGAGCAGTACTTC	CASTLTGPAGEQYF
TRBD1	once	TRBV29-1	TRBJ2-5	TGCAGCGTTAGGACAGGGCAAGAGACCCAGTACTTC	CSVRTGQETQYF
-	-	TRBV29-1	TRBJ2-1	TGCAGCGTTGGGGATTACAATGAGCAGTTCTTC	CSVGDYNEQFF
-	-	TRBV5-8	TRBJ1-2	TGTGCCAGCAGTTATTCGGGCAGGAACTATGGCTACACCTTC	CASSYSGRNYGYTF
TRBD1	few	TRBV5-1	TRBJ2-3	TGCGCCAGCAGCTTCCCACAGGGGAAAAGCACAGATACGCAGTATTTT	CASSFPQGKSTDTQYF
-	-	TRBV9	TRBJ1-5	TGTGCCAGCAGCGTAGGGGATAGCAATCAGCCCCAGCATTTT	CASSVGDSNQPQHF
TRBD1	-	TRBV5-1	TRBJ2-5	TGCGCCAGCAGCTTGGAGGGACAGGGCTGGGAGACCCAGTACTTC	CASSLEGQGWETQYF
-	many	TRBV7-2	TRBJ1-2	TGTGCCAGCAGCTTATTCGGCGGACTTAGCAACGGAGTGCTCCGCTACACCTTC	CASSLFGGLSNGVLRYTF
TRBD1	-	TRBV5-1	TRBJ2-5	TGCGCCAGCAATGGACAGGGCTCTACTCAAGAGACCCAGTACTTC	CASNGQGSTQETQYF